This T cell receptor beta chain was sequenced in a study of blood T cells in healthy people across ages. Across the whole study: The capture of about one barcoded beta molecule per two T cells was achieved by template switching.

Study-wide points: Higher diversity and more naive CD4+ cells were features of long-lived donors, compared to aged donors. The authors considered diversity estimates from one million T cells to be underestimates.

This clonotype occurred a few times. What it recognizes is unknown. CDR1 is SGHTA and CDR2 is FQGNSA in the germline V gene. Trimming took off 7 bases at V and 0 bases at J, with 8 bases between the two ends. This CDR3 spans 13 amino acids. Next came a second PCR, run for about 6 to 12 cycles, which used a sample-barcoded 5' primer along with a J-beta primer mix. Every cDNA molecule carried a tag from a template-switch adaptor bearing 12 random nucleotides. TCRdb reprocessed the 5' RACE reads via MiXCR and lists one record per CDR3 protein. This repertoire shows about 620,000 distinct CDR3 sequences, around 20% found once; its top ten account for 3.5% to 4%.

The receptor was derived from a man between 65 and 79 years old in good health. The chain recombines TRBV7-2 with TRBJ2-3, with D unclear. Sample: blood. Here the CDR3 DNA reads TGTGCCAGCACTACCCGGAGCACAGATACGCAGTATTTT. It codes for CASTTRSTDTQYF.